This entry is about one TCR beta chain. This clonotype was recorded a few times. Its cognate antigen has yet to be identified. No much larger clone is present one base from it, and per-base qualities are unavailable. The data are from a study of CD8+CD57+ T cells in acquired aplastic anemia (dated by TCRdb to the late 2010s). For context, the study as a whole: On average, sorted CD4+ and CD8+ cells yielded 3 to 4 ug of extracted DNA, with a range of about 0.19 to 30 ug.

CDR1 and CDR2 (SEHNR, FQNEAQ) derive from the germline V gene (reference sequence). Trimming costs V 4 bases and J 2 bases, and their ends lie 14 bases apart. There are 15 amino acids in the CDR3, from cysteine to phenylalanine inclusive. Only the CDR3 portion is preserved as DNA: 45 bases, with reading frame beginning at the first base. Profiling of TCR beta VDJ combinations and CDR3 sequences used genomic DNA as the template. An Illumina HiSeq 2000 was used for TCR repertoire sequencing. As for the original processing: Repertoire assessment relied on Simpson's diversity index, CDR3 size and DJ length profiles, and TRBV/TRBJ rearrangement plots. The immunodominant clone was defined as the most abundant DNA sequence in deep sequencing data. CDR3 amino acid sequences were screened for sharing across subjects and were compared with published repertoires and the VDJdb database. TCRdb reran the public reads through fastp at Q25 and MiXCR, keeping productive beta chains. Every distinct CDR3 protein forms one entry, paired with its most common genes and DNA. V and J calls and clone size were set by TCRdb, not the authors. This sample is represented by 200,000 or so distinct CDR3 sequences; 64% of them were singletons. The ten largest clones represent about 45% of the sample.

General study outcomes and caveats: Around 31 CD8+ CDR3 sequences were shared between patients and controls but appeared highly expressed in patients and within their immunodominant clones. Between patients and healthy controls, no significant difference in CD8+ Simpson's diversity was found (P=0.060).

In this study, sorted CD4+ and CD8+ T cells from the blood of healthy subjects and of severe aplastic anemia patients had their TCR repertoires deep-sequenced. Ficoll-Paque density gradient centrifugation was used to isolate peripheral blood mononuclear cells. CD4+ and CD8+ T cells were sorted by FACS or magnetic beads before DNA extraction. Recombination joined TRBV7-9 with TRBJ1-2; no D segment can be confidently identified. The material sequenced was sorted CD4+, CD8+, or CD8+CD57+ T cells (not recorded which) from PBMCs. The TCR was taken from a human donor with severe aplastic anemia or a healthy control (not recorded which). This receptor carries the CDR3 CASSYGTQQNYGYTF. At the DNA level, the sequence is TGTGCCAGCAGCTATGGAACGCAACAAAACTATGGCTACACCTTC.